These 19 T cell receptor beta chains were sequenced from one sample in a study of T-cell reconstitution after alpha-beta-depleted transplantation in children. Unique molecular identifiers were incorporated during preparation of the TCRbeta library. MiXCR was run by TCRdb on the PCR reads, yielding one entry per CDR3 protein. The repertoire consists of a few hundred thousand distinct CDR3 sequences, with about a quarter occurring once and the leading ten covering about 35%. Sequenced material: PBMCs, taken before TCRalphabeta/CD19-depleted stem cell transplant. The receptors come from a boy under two years old with Wiskott-Aldrich syndrome, due to receive a stem cell transplant.

This clonotype has a handful of counts. J is TRBJ1-3 and V is TRBV11-2; a possible D gene is TRBD1 (5 bases). Trimming removed 5 bases at V and 0 bases at J, with 11 bases between. The germline V gene has CDR1 SGHAT and CDR2 FQNNGV. CDR3 length: 15 amino acids. The CDR3 spells CASSMGRNSGNTIYF. The CDR3 DNA reads as TGTGCCAGCAGCATGGGACGGAACTCTGGAAACACCATATATTTT. The whole variable domain, remainder taken from reference TRBV11-2 and TRBJ1-3, is EAGVAQSPRYKIIEKRQSVAFWCNPISGHATLYWYQQILGQGPKLLIQFQNNGVVDDSQLPKDRFSAERLKGVDSTLKIQPAKLEDSAVYLCASSMGRNSGNTIYFGEGSWLTVV.

V gene TRBV5-1 combines with J gene TRBJ2-1; D might be TRBD1 or TRBD2, each matching 5 bases. The CDR3 has 15 residues. The V end was cut by 1 base, the J end by 6 bases, with 14 bases between. The V gene's germline CDR1 is SGHRS and CDR2 YFSETQ. DNA for the CDR3: TGCGCCAGCAGCTTGTTACTGGGACCTAGCAATGAGCAGTTCTTC. Residues: CASSLLLGPSNEQFF.

The chain employs TRBV6-5 and TRBJ2-1, with D tentatively TRBD2 (6 bases). This CDR3 is built from 13 residues. The V gene lost 4 bases and the J gene lost 13 bases, with 17 bases spanning the gap. Germline V gives CDR1 MNHEY, CDR2 SVGAGI. The CDR3 region is CASSLFGGRVQFF. The CDR3 DNA is TGTGCCAGCAGTTTATTCGGAGGGCGAGTTCAGTTCTTC.

The V and J genes are TRBV20-1 and TRBJ2-1, with TRBD2 identical over 13 bases. The CDR3 is made up of 15 amino acids. Germline values: CDR1 DFQATT, CDR2 SNEGSKA (reference sequence). V was clipped by 1 base and J by 7 bases; unmatched bases: 4. In nucleotides, the CDR3 is TGCAGTGCTAGAGTAAGGGGACTAGCGGGGAATGAGCAGTTCTTC. As protein: CSARVRGLAGNEQFF.

The V and J genes are TRBV5-6 and TRBJ2-6, with D unclear. V was trimmed by 5 bases and J by 4 bases, leaving 10 bases between them. The germline V gene encodes CDR1 SGHDT and CDR2 YYEEEE. The CDR3 sequence is 14 residues long. CDR3 DNA: TGTGCCAGCAGGGCTGTCGAAGGGGCCAACGTCCTGACTTTC. It specifies CASRAVEGANVLTF.

This clonotype occurred a few times. The rearrangement uses TRBV7-2 and TRBJ1-6; 8 bases map to TRBD1. This CDR3 comprises 13 residues. J was trimmed by 13 bases and V by 5 bases; bases with no gene match: 7. Germline V gene sequence: CDR1 SGHTA, CDR2 FQGNSA. CDR3 nucleotides: TGTGCCAGCAGCAAACTTCAGGGGGCCCCCCTCCACTTT. It yields the protein CASSKLQGAPLHF.

This clonotype was counted a few times. This chain joins TRBV5-1 and TRBJ2-4, with 11 bases lining up with TRBD2. CDR1 is SGHRS, CDR2 YFSETQ, per germline. The ends lost 0 bases at V and 12 bases at J; junction bases unmatched: 11. The CDR3 has 16 amino acids. In nucleotides, the CDR3 is TGCGCCAGCAGCTTGGTTAGCGGGAGGGCCACGGAGGATCAGTACTTC. Protein sequence: CASSLVSGRATEDQYF.

The rearrangement uses TRBV11-2 and TRBJ2-1; tentatively, D is TRBD2 (5 bases). The V gene lost 4 bases and the J gene lost 0 bases, with 13 bases spanning the gap. The germline CDR1 and CDR2 sequences are SGHAT and FQNNGV. This CDR3 comprises 16 residues. This CDR3 is CASSSEPAVSYNEQFF. CDR3 coding DNA: TGTGCCAGCAGCTCCGAACCAGCGGTCTCCTACAATGAGCAGTTCTTC.

This rearrangement joins TRBV7-2 to TRBJ2-2; 8 bases fit TRBD1. Germline V gives CDR1 SGHTA, CDR2 FQGNSA. The CDR3 totals 15 residues. The J segment lost 6 bases and the V segment lost 2 bases, leaving 5 bases of the junction unmatched. As DNA, the CDR3 is TGTGCCAGCAGCTTACAGGGGGCGCGGGCCGGGGAGCTGTTTTTT. The encoded protein is CASSLQGARAGELFF. Together with reference TRBV7-2 and TRBJ2-2, the CDR3 gives the full variable domain: GAGVSQSPSNKVTEKGKDVELRCDPISGHTALYWYRQSLGQGLEFLIYFQGNSAPDKSGLPSDRFSAERTGGSVSTLTIQRTQQEDSAVYLCASSLQGARAGELFFGEGSRLTVL.

The chain carries TRBV2 and TRBJ2-1; D is perhaps TRBD1 (6 bases). The CDR3 consists of 14 residues. Germline V gene sequence: CDR1 SNHLY, CDR2 FYNNEI. V was pared by 2 bases and J by 6 bases, with 11 bases between. The CDR3: CASSEKRGCNEQFF. The DNA of the CDR3 is TGTGCCAGCAGTGAAAAGAGGGGGTGCAATGAGCAGTTCTTC. Using reference TRBV2 and TRBJ2-1 for the parts outside the CDR3, the full variable domain is EPEVTQTPSHQVTQMGQEVILRCVPISNHLYFYWYRQILGQKVEFLVSFYNNEISEKSEIFDDQFSVERPDGSNFTLKIRSTKLEDSAMYFCASSEKRGCNEQFFGPGTRLTVL.

This clonotype was seen more than once but under ten times. The rearrangement links TRBV3-1 to TRBJ2-1, with TRBD1 matching over 8 bases. The CDR3 is 18 amino acids. The V and J ends lost 0 bases and 1 base, in that order; junction bases with no gene match: 8. From germline, CDR1 is LGHDT and CDR2 YNNKEL (reference sequence). The CDR3 is CASSQDHRTGKSYNEQFF. The CDR3 DNA reads TGTGCCAGCAGCCAAGATCACAGGACAGGGAAATCCTACAATGAGCAGTTCTTC.

V is TRBV12-3 or TRBV12-4 and J is TRBJ2-2, with no clear D. The CDR3 runs 13 residues. Deletions cut 3 bases from V and 6 bases from J, with 8 bases between. Here the CDR3 reads CASSFPSPGELFF. CDR3 coding DNA: TGTGCCAGCAGTTTCCCGAGCCCCGGGGAGCTGTTTTTT.

This clonotype appeared a few times. The chain employs TRBV12-3 or TRBV12-4 and TRBJ2-7, with D tentatively TRBD2 (5 bases). The germline V and J ends were trimmed by 6 bases and 0 bases, with 9 bases remaining between them. The CDR3 covers 13 residues. CDR3 sequence reads: CASSGRDSYEQYF. As DNA, the CDR3 is TGTGCCAGCAGCGGCCGGGACTCCTACGAGCAGTACTTC.

A remark on this clonotype: One end of the junction is discordant with germline, which a read error may explain. The genes are TRBV5-1 and TRBJ2-2; 7 nucleotides line up with TRBD1. CDR1 SGHRS and CDR2 YFSETQ come from the germline V gene. CDR3 size: 16 residues. CDR3 residues: CASSLEGTAFTGELFF. The CDR3 region has the DNA TGCGCCAGCAGCTTGGAAGGGACAGCTTTCACCGGGGAGCTCTTTTTT.

The J gene is TRBJ2-6, the V gene TRBV27; 8 bases align to TRBD1. CDR3 length: 16 residues. V dropped 3 bases and J dropped 3; count of bases not matched to a gene: 4. Germline V gives CDR1 MNHEY, CDR2 SMNVEV (reference sequence). CDR3 DNA sequence: TGTGCCAGCAGTTTGGCAGGGGGCTTTGGGGCCAACGTCCTGACTTTC. As protein: CASSLAGGFGANVLTF.

In this sample, this clonotype turned up a few times. The chain couples TRBV7-6 to TRBJ2-3; 7 positions match TRBD2. The J segment lost 2 bases and the V segment lost 2 bases, leaving 10 bases of the junction unmatched. In germline, CDR1 is SGHVS, CDR2 FNYEAQ. The CDR3 totals 17 residues. The CDR3 loop reads CASSLKWAGVTTDTQYF. CDR3 in DNA: TGTGCCAGCAGCTTAAAATGGGCGGGAGTGACCACAGATACGCAGTATTTT.

This clonotype was observed a few times. This sequence joins TRBV12-3 or TRBV12-4 and TRBJ2-1; 8 positions match TRBD2. With 6 bases clipped from V and 8 bases from J, the junction kept 9 bases outside the gene matches. This CDR3 spans 14 amino acids. The CDR3 protein is CASRPGLDLDEQFF. The CDR3 DNA follows: TGTGCCAGCAGACCGGGACTAGACCTTGATGAGCAGTTCTTC.

The CDR3 bases are TGTGCCTGGAGTGTTTTAAGAGGGCTCAACACTGAAGCTTTCTTT. Translated, it gives CAWSVLRGLNTEAFF. The rearrangement joins TRBV30 to TRBJ1-1; D unclear. The V gene's germline CDR1 is GTSNPN and CDR2 SVGIG (reference sequence). The CDR3 runs to 15 residues. V gave up 0 bases and J gave up 2 bases, with 13 bases separating them.

This clonotype has only a few counts. The gene calls are TRBV5-1 and TRBJ2-3, with a weak D call TRBD2 (6 bases). Deletions cut 6 bases from V and 0 bases from J, with 11 bases between. CDR3 length equals 14 residues. The V gene's germline CDR1 is SGHRS and CDR2 YFSETQ. The CDR3 here is CASKVGTSTDTQYF. As DNA, the CDR3 is TGCGCCAGCAAGGTTGGGACTAGCACAGATACGCAGTATTTT.